These 31 T cell receptor beta chains originate from one sample sequenced in a study of response to subunit inactivated influenza vaccine. A single record per CDR3 protein comes from TCRdb applying MiXCR to the RT-PCR reads. The repertoire holds roughly 460,000 distinct CDR3 sequences, with 9.5% to 13% as singletons. This specimen consisted of PBMCs from blood, obtained about 40 days after vaccination. Source of these receptors: a man aged 45-65 years who received an inactivated influenza vaccine.

This clonotype was seen many times. An end of the junction does not agree with germline; a read error may underlie this. The chain carries TRBV20-1 and TRBJ2-7; 7 bases fit TRBD2. This CDR3 has 13 residues. CDR1 DFQATT and CDR2 SNEGSKA come from the germline V gene (reference sequence). The CDR3 is CLAASGEGYEQYF. In DNA form, the CDR3 reads TGTCTAGCCGCTAGCGGAGAAGGCTACGAGCAGTACTTC.

This clonotype was seen ten or more times. The chain couples TRBV20-1 to TRBJ2-5; D unresolved. V was cut by 0 bases and J by 0 bases, with 11 bases left in between. Germline V gene sequence: CDR1 DFQATT, CDR2 SNEGSKA (reference sequence). The CDR3 sequence is 15 residues long. CDR3 sequence reads: CSARDPVWYQETQYF. CDR3 DNA sequence: TGCAGTGCTAGAGACCCGGTTTGGTACCAAGAGACCCAGTACTTC.

The chain is built from TRBV25-1 and TRBJ2-3; TRBD1 agrees at 9 bases. The trim removed 5 bases at V and 3 bases at J, leaving 3 bases unmatched. The V gene's germline CDR1 is MGHDK and CDR2 SYGVNS. The CDR3 extends over 14 amino acids. CDR3: CASSKGTGTDTQYF. Written as DNA, the CDR3 is TGTGCCAGCAGTAAAGGGACAGGGACAGATACGCAGTATTTT.

The chain has TRBV28 and TRBJ2-4; TRBD1 is a possible D gene (5 bases). Germline V CDR1 and CDR2: MDHEN, SYDVKM. V was pared by 3 bases and J by 8 bases, with 20 bases between. The CDR3 contains 16 residues. The CDR3 is CASSFSWGILGDIQYF. CDR3 nucleotides: TGTGCCAGCAGTTTTTCTTGGGGCATCTTAGGGGACATTCAGTACTTC. Looking up the rest from reference TRBV28 and TRBJ2-4 gives the full variable domain: DVKVTQSSRYLVKRTGEKVFLECVQDMDHENMFWYRQDPGLGLRLIYFSYDVKMKEKGDIPEGYSVSREKKERFSLILESASTNQTSMYLCASSFSWGILGDIQYFGAGTRLSVL.

In this sample, this clonotype turned up many times. The rearrangement joins TRBV29-1 to TRBJ1-3, with a weak D call TRBD1 (5 bases). Trimming removed 2 bases at V and 1 base at J, with 12 bases between. Germline CDR1 and CDR2: SQVTM and ANQGSEA. There are 15 residues in the CDR3. The CDR3 DNA follows: TGCAGCGTTGAAACCCCACCAGGGTCTGGAAACACCATATATTTT. This translates into CSVETPPGSGNTIYF.

This clonotype was counted between two and nine times. The genes are TRBV12-3 or TRBV12-4 and TRBJ2-3; tentatively, D is TRBD1 (6 bases). Trimming stripped 6 bases from V and 0 bases from J, with 13 bases between. The CDR3 spans 15 residues. The CDR3 DNA is TGTGCCAGCAGCCCACAGGGCCTTAGCACAGATACGCAGTATTTT. Its protein product is CASSPQGLSTDTQYF.

A single count supports this clonotype. The rearrangement uses TRBV20-1 and TRBJ1-1; unclear D gene. Between the trimmed V and J ends, which lost 1 base and 3 bases, there was a span of 18 bases. CDR1 and CDR2 from the germline V gene are DFQATT and SNEGSKA (reference sequence). CDR3 length equals 16 residues. CDR3 bases: TGCAGTGCTAGAGCGGTTGAGGGAAGGGTGGACACTGAAGCTTTCTTT. Translation: CSARAVEGRVDTEAFF.

This clonotype turned up a few times. This rearrangement joins TRBV12-3 or TRBV12-4 to TRBJ1-1; D is perhaps TRBD1 (6 bases). This CDR3 region has 15 residues. V was clipped by 6 bases and J by 3 bases, with 17 bases between them. The CDR3 reads CASSAIRGLDTEAFF. The CDR3 DNA reads TGTGCCAGCAGCGCCATCAGGGGACTAGACACTGAAGCTTTCTTT.

V usage is TRBV9 and J usage is TRBJ2-3; TRBD2 matches at 8 bases. The CDR3 is 15 residues long. Looked up from germline, CDR1 is SGDLS and CDR2 is YYNGEE. Trimming at V came to 1 base and at J to 5 bases, leaving 6 bases not matched to a gene. In nucleotides, the CDR3 is TGTGCCAGCAGCGTACTTGCCAGCGGGAGAGATACGCAGTATTTT. Translation: CASSVLASGRDTQYF.

The chain uses TRBV11-2 and TRBJ2-7, with a tentative D call TRBD2 (5 bases). The germline V gene has CDR1 SGHAT and CDR2 FQNNGV. The CDR3 runs to 18 residues. V lost 7 bases and J 4 bases, leaving 29 bases between the germline ends. The DNA for the CDR3 is TGTGCCAGCATGTATCCGCCCCTTACACGGGATCCTCCTTACGAGCAGTACTTC. Protein: CASMYPPLTRDPPYEQYF.

This clonotype has just a few counts. The gene calls are TRBV5-6 and TRBJ1-1; no reliable D call. This CDR3 comprises 14 residues. Germline values: CDR1 SGHDT, CDR2 YYEEEE. V lost 4 bases and J lost 1, with 11 bases in between. CDR3 loop: CASSTLTRNTEAFF. The CDR3 DNA reads as TGTGCCAGCAGCACCTTGACGAGGAACACTGAAGCTTTCTTT.

The V call is TRBV6-5, the J call TRBJ2-1; 7 nucleotides line up with TRBD2. The CDR3 totals 15 residues. The germline V gene encodes CDR1 MNHEY and CDR2 SVGAGI. Trimming removed 0 bases from V and 4 bases from J; junction bases left unmatched: 3. CDR3: CASSYSASGYNEQFF. The CDR3 bases are TGTGCCAGCAGTTACTCAGCTAGCGGATACAATGAGCAGTTCTTC.

In its sample, this clonotype was seen once. One junction end disagrees with the germline gene, perhaps due to a read error. This chain connects TRBV5-1 to TRBJ2-3; D gene uncertain. Germline V gene sequence: CDR1 SGHRS, CDR2 YFSETQ. The CDR3 sequence is 12 residues long. For the CDR3, the DNA is TGCGCCAGAAGCTTGGTGGGGGATACGCAGTATTTT. It encodes CARSLVGDTQYF. The full variable domain, completed using reference TRBV5-1 and TRBJ2-3, is KAGVTQTPRYLIKTRGQQVTLSCSPISGHRSVSWYQQTPGQGLQFLFEYFSETQRNKGNFPGRFSGRQFSNSRSEMNVSTLELGDSALYLCARSLVGDTQYFGPGTRLTVL.

In its sample, this clonotype was seen a few times. The chain recombines TRBV12-3 or TRBV12-4 with TRBJ2-5, with TRBD2 matching over 7 bases. J lost 4 bases, V lost 7 bases, and 9 bases had no gene match. The CDR3 extends over 14 amino acids. The CDR3 region has the DNA TGTGCCAGCAATTTCGGCGGGGGTCGAGAGACCCAGTACTTC. This encodes CASNFGGGRETQYF.

This clonotype was counted only a few times. The chain combines TRBV25-1 with TRBJ2-7; either TRBD1 or TRBD2 may fit D (5 bases each). V lost 3 bases and J lost 6, with 21 bases in between. Germline V lookup: CDR1 MGHDK, CDR2 SYGVNS. The CDR3 sequence is 16 residues long. The CDR3 nucleotides are TGTGCCAGCAGTGATGCCGGGACGCCGGGAAGGGGCGAGCAGTACTTC. It codes for CASSDAGTPGRGEQYF.

V and J are TRBV20-1 and TRBJ2-1; TRBD2 matches 7 bases. There are 14 residues in the CDR3. V gave up 4 bases and J gave up 6 bases; unmatched junction bases: 9. The V gene's germline CDR1 is DFQATT and CDR2 SNEGSKA (reference sequence). This CDR3 reads CSATTGGPGNEQFF. The CDR3 nucleotides are TGCAGTGCTACGACGGGAGGCCCGGGCAATGAGCAGTTCTTC.

Many counts were recorded for this clonotype. This sequence joins TRBV29-1 and TRBJ2-1, with TRBD2 as a possible D gene (7 bases). The CDR3 is 15 residues long. The V and J ends lost 7 bases and 7 bases respectively, with 23 bases between them. Germline CDR1 is SQVTM and CDR2 is ANQGSEA. CDR3: CSGATGAGVSNEQFF. CDR3 bases: TGCAGCGGCGCGACAGGTGCGGGAGTAAGTAATGAGCAGTTCTTC.

This rearrangement joins TRBV28 to TRBJ2-1; TRBD2 agrees at 9 bases. The CDR3 has 15 amino acids. Germline CDR1 and CDR2: MDHEN and SYDVKM. The V and J ends lost 1 base and 4 bases, in that order; junction bases with no gene match: 2. CDR3 sequence (DNA): TGTGCCAGCAGTTTATCTAGCGGGATATACAATGAGCAGTTCTTC. Protein product: CASSLSSGIYNEQFF. Full variable domain (missing parts from reference TRBV28 and TRBJ2-1): DVKVTQSSRYLVKRTGEKVFLECVQDMDHENMFWYRQDPGLGLRLIYFSYDVKMKEKGDIPEGYSVSREKKERFSLILESASTNQTSMYLCASSLSSGIYNEQFFGPGTRLTVL.

This clonotype was observed a few times. The chain joins TRBV7-9 to TRBJ2-7, with D hard to call. The CDR3 has 13 amino acids. CDR1 and CDR2 from the germline V gene are SEHNR and FQNEAQ (reference sequence). Trimming removed 7 bases at V and 2 bases at J, with 12 bases between. The CDR3 DNA reads TGTGCCAGCAACCGACACGGAACCTACGAGCAGTACTTC. Protein sequence: CASNRHGTYEQYF.

This clonotype appeared a few times. The V and J genes are TRBV19 and TRBJ1-4, with no clear D. Looked up from germline, CDR1 is LNHDA and CDR2 is SQIVND (reference sequence). CDR3 length equals 15 residues. V lost 4 bases to trimming and J lost 2 bases, with 11 bases between them. CDR3 residues: CASSKRVSTNEKLFF. CDR3 bases: TGTGCCAGTAGTAAGAGGGTGTCGACTAATGAAAAACTGTTTTTT.

This clonotype was seen at least ten times. The chain employs TRBV4-3 and TRBJ2-7; D uncertain. Trimming removed 0 bases at V and 5 bases at J, with 14 bases between. The V gene's germline CDR1 is LGHNA and CDR2 YSLEER. The CDR3 runs to 15 residues. CDR3 residues: CASSQEAGKGHEQYF. Written as DNA, the CDR3 is TGCGCCAGCAGCCAAGAGGCAGGCAAAGGGCACGAGCAGTACTTC.

This clonotype was seen only a few times. The chain combines TRBV15 with TRBJ2-7; 10 bases line up with TRBD1. Germline lookup yields CDR1 LNHNV and CDR2 YYDKDF (reference sequence). The CDR3 is 16 amino acids. V trimming: 3 bases; J trimming: 7 bases; junction bases outside the gene matches: 12. The CDR3 bases are TGTGCCACCAGCAGGCTTCCCGGGACAGGGGAGGATGAGCAGTACTTC. Translated, it gives CATSRLPGTGEDEQYF.

Many counts were recorded for this clonotype. This chain joins TRBV20-1 and TRBJ2-1; 11 bases map to TRBD2. Germline V gene sequence: CDR1 DFQATT, CDR2 SNEGSKA (reference sequence). V dropped 7 bases and J dropped 3; count of bases not matched to a gene: 2. This CDR3 region has 13 residues. CDR3 DNA sequence: TGCAGTGAGCTAGCGGGGGGCTACAATGAGCAGTTCTTC. Protein: CSELAGGYNEQFF.

This chain uses TRBV20-1 with TRBJ1-5; 10 nucleotides align to TRBD1. This CDR3 spans 13 amino acids. Looked up from germline, CDR1 is DFQATT and CDR2 is SNEGSKA (reference sequence). Trimming at V came to 6 bases and at J to 7 bases, leaving 6 bases not matched to a gene. In DNA, the CDR3 is TGCAGTGCATGGGACAGGGGATTCCAGCCCCAGCATTTT. It specifies CSAWDRGFQPQHF.

The sample holds a few counts of this clonotype. This chain joins TRBV10-1 and TRBJ2-1, with 8 bases matching TRBD1. CDR1 and CDR2 (germline): WNHNN, SYGVQD (reference sequence). Losses at the gene ends were 9 bases for V and 6 bases for J; bases not matched to a gene: 7. The CDR3 runs to 13 residues. The CDR3 coding sequence is TGCGCCAGTACGGACAGGGCCAGCAATGAGCAGTTCTTC. Translated, it gives CASTDRASNEQFF.

This clonotype was detected a few times. The chain carries TRBV20-1 and TRBJ2-1; TRBD2 matches 9 bases. Germline assignment: CDR1 DFQATT and CDR2 SNEGSKA (reference sequence). Trimming at V came to 0 bases and at J to 6 bases, leaving 6 bases not matched to a gene. The CDR3 is made up of 15 amino acids. The CDR3 region is CSARDFSGSSNEQFF. For the CDR3, the DNA is TGCAGTGCTAGAGATTTTAGCGGGAGTTCCAATGAGCAGTTCTTC.

This clonotype was detected a few times. The chain joins TRBV7-9 to TRBJ2-2; D is ambiguous. CDR3 size: 11 residues. Germline V lookup: CDR1 SEHNR, CDR2 FQNEAQ (reference sequence). V lost 9 bases and J 6 bases, leaving 8 bases between the germline ends. As DNA, the CDR3 is TGTGCCAGTCCGGCCTCCGGGGAGCTGTTTTTT. Its protein is CASPASGELFF.

The chain recombines TRBV6-1 with TRBJ1-2; weak D call: TRBD1 (5 bases). V was shortened by 7 bases and J by 8 bases, with 17 bases between the two germline ends. The CDR3 consists of 13 residues. Per the germline V gene, CDR1 is MNHNS and CDR2 is SASEGT. The CDR3, as DNA: TGTGCCAGCATCACCCACAACGGGGACGGCTACACCTTC. It encodes CASITHNGDGYTF.

The chain has TRBV18 and TRBJ2-7; possibly TRBD1 for D (6 bases). The ends were cut back, 3 bases at V and 3 bases at J, with 12 bases in the middle. CDR3 length equals 14 residues. The germline V gene has CDR1 KGHSH and CDR2 LQKENI. CDR3: CASSPRTDGYEQYF. The DNA of the CDR3 is TGTGCCAGCTCACCGCGGACAGACGGCTACGAGCAGTACTTC. The full variable domain, its missing parts supplied by reference TRBV18 and TRBJ2-7, is NAGVMQNPRHLVRRRGQEARLRCSPMKGHSHVYWYRQLPEEGLKFMVYLQKENIIDESGMPKERFSAEFPKEGPSILRIQQVVRGDSAAYFCASSPRTDGYEQYFGPGTRLTVT.

This clonotype came up a few times. The V and J genes are TRBV20-1 and TRBJ1-5, with D unclear. The germline V and J ends were trimmed by 5 bases and 1 base, with 15 bases remaining between them. The CDR3 covers 15 residues. Germline CDR1 DFQATT, CDR2 SNEGSKA (reference sequence). This CDR3 reads CSAVSSLESNQPQHF. The CDR3 DNA reads as TGCAGTGCTGTCTCATCGCTCGAGAGCAATCAGCCCCAGCATTTT.

V usage is TRBV2 and J usage is TRBJ2-7, with D perhaps matching TRBD1 or TRBD2 (5 bases each). CDR1 is SNHLY and CDR2 is FYNNEI in the germline V gene. The CDR3 length is 15 residues. V was cut by 4 bases and J by 2 bases, with 15 bases left in between. The CDR3 loop reads CASSGYRDGTYEQYF. The CDR3 nucleotides are TGTGCCAGCAGTGGATACCGGGACGGAACCTACGAGCAGTACTTC.